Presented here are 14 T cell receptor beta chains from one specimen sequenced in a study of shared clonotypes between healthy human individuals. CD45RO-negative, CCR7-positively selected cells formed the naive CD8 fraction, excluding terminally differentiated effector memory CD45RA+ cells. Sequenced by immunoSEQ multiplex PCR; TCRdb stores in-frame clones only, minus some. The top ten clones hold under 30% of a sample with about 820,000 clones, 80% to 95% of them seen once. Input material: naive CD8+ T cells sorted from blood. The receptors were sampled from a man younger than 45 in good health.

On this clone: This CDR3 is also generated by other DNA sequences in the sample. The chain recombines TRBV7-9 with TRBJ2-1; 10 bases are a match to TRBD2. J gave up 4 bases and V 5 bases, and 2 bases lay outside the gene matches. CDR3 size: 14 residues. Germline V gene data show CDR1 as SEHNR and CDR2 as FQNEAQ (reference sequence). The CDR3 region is CASSRTSGYNEQFF. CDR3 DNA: TGTGCCAGCAGCCGGACTAGCGGATACAATGAGCAGTTCTTC.

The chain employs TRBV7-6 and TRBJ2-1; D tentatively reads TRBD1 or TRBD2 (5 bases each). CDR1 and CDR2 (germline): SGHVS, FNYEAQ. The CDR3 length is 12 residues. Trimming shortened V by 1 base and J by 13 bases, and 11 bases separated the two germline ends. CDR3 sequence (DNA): TGTGCCAGCAGCTTAGGCTCCGGGGCACAGTTCTTC. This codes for CASSLGSGAQFF.

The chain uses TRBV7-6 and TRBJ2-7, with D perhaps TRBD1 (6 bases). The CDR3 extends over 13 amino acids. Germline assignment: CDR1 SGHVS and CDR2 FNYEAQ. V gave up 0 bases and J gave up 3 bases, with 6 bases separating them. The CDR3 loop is CASSLATGYEQYF. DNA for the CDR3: TGTGCCAGCAGCTTAGCGACAGGCTACGAGCAGTACTTC.

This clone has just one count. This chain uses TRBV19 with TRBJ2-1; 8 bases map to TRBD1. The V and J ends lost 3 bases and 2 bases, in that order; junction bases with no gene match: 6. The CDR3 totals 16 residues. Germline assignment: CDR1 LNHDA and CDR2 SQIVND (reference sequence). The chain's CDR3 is CASSIPGTGTYNEQFF. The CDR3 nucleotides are TGTGCCAGTAGTATCCCCGGGACAGGTACCTACAATGAGCAGTTCTTC.

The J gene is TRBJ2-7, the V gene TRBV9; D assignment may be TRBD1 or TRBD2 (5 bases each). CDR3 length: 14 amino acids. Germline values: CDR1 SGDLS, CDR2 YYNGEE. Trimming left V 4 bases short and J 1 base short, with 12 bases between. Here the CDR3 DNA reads TGTGCCAGCAGCCCACTGGGGGAATCCTACGAGCAGTACTTC. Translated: CASSPLGESYEQYF.

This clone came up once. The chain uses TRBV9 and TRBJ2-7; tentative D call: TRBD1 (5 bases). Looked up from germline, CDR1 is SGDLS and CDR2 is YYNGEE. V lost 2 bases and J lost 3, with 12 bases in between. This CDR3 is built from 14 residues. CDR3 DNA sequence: TGTGCCAGCAGCGTCGGACAAGAGGACTACGAGCAGTACTTC. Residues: CASSVGQEDYEQYF.

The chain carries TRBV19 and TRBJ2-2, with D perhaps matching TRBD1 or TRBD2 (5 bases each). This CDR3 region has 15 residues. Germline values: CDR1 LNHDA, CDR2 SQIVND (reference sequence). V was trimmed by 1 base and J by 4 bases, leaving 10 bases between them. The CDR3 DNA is TGTGCCAGTAGTATAGGCAGGGACGTCACCGGGGAGCTGTTTTTT. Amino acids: CASSIGRDVTGELFF.

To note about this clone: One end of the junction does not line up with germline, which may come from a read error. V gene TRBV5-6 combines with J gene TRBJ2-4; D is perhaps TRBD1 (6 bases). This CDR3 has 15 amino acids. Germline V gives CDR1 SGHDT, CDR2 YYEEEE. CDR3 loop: CASRGSGTSEFRGQF. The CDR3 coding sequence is TGTGCCAGCAGGGGGAGTGGCACTTCAGAATTTAGAGGACAGTTC.

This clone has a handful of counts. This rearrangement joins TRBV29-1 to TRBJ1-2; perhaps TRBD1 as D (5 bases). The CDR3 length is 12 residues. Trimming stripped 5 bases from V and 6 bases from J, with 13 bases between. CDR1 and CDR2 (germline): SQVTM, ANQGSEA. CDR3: CSVMGTMDGYTF. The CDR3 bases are TGCAGCGTTATGGGGACGATGGATGGCTACACCTTC.

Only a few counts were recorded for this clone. The CDR3 reads CASSPILTGELFF. CDR3 DNA sequence: TGTGCCAGCAGCCCAATCTTAACCGGGGAGCTGTTTTTT. The chain has TRBV14 and TRBJ2-2; D is ambiguous. The CDR3 is 13 residues long. CDR1 and CDR2 from the germline V gene are SGHDN and FVKESK. Trimming pared 4 bases from V and 5 bases from J, leaving 8 bases between.

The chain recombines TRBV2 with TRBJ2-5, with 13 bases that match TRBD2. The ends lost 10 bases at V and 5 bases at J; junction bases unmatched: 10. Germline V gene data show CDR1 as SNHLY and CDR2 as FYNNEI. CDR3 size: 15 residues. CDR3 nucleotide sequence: TGTGCCACCAGGACTAGCGGGAGTAGTGGGGAGACCCAGTACTTC. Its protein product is CATRTSGSSGETQYF.

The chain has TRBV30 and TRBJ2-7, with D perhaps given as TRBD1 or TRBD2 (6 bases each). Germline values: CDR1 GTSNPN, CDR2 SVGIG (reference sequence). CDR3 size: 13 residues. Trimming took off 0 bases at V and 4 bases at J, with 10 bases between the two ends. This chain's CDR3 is CAWSVWGAYEQYF. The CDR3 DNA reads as TGTGCCTGGAGTGTTTGGGGGGCTTACGAGCAGTACTTC. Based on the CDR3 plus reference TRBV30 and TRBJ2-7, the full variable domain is SQTIHQWPATLVQPVGSPLSLECTVEGTSNPNLYWYRQAAGRGLQLLFYSVGIGQISSEVPQNLSASRPQDRQFILSSKKLLLSDSGFYLCAWSVWGAYEQYFGPGTRLTVT.

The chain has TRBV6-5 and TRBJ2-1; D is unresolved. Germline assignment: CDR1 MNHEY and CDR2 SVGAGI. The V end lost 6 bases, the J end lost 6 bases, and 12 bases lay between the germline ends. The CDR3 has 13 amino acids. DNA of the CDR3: TGTGCCAGCAGCCACTCTAGTGGCAATGAGCAGTTCTTC. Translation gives CASSHSSGNEQFF.

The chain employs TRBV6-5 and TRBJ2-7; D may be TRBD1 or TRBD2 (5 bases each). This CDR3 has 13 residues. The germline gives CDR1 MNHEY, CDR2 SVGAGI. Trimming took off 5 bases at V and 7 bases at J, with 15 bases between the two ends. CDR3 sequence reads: CASSPIVRGEQYF. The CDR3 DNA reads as TGTGCCAGCAGTCCCATCGTGAGGGGTGAGCAGTACTTC.